The 24 T cell receptor beta chains below were found in one sample sequenced in a study of CD8 T cells in ankylosing spondylitis. TCRdb reanalysed the 5' RACE reads using MiXCR and keeps one entry per CDR3 protein. This sample has about 360,000 distinct CDR3 sequences, with roughly 20% found just once. Sequences were obtained from blood, either unsorted or a sorted T cell fraction (not recorded which). All receptors come from a male donor with ankylosing spondylitis or in good health (not recorded which).

This clonotype was seen only a few times. The chain links TRBV12-3 or TRBV12-4 to TRBJ2-7; TRBD2 matches 8 bases. Trimming at V came to 5 bases and at J to 4 bases, leaving 7 bases not matched to a gene. The CDR3 is made up of 14 amino acids. CDR3 coding DNA: TGTGCCAGCAGTCTTCATGCGGGGGGTTACGAGCAGTACTTC. The encoded protein is CASSLHAGGYEQYF.

This clonotype has only a few counts. The J gene is TRBJ2-1, the V gene TRBV3-1, with TRBD2 as a possible D gene (5 bases). This CDR3 is 13 amino acids long. Germline loops: CDR1 LGHDT, CDR2 YNNKEL (reference sequence). Trimming shortened V by 5 bases and J by 2 bases, and 7 bases separated the two germline ends. Here the CDR3 reads CASSVGAYNEQFF. The DNA of the CDR3 is TGTGCCAGCAGCGTCGGGGCCTACAATGAGCAGTTCTTC.

The V gene is TRBV6-1, the J gene TRBJ2-3; D is perhaps TRBD2 (5 bases). Trimming took 3 bases from V and 0 from J, leaving 16 bases between them. Germline V gives CDR1 MNHNS, CDR2 SASEGT. This CDR3 spans 17 amino acids. As DNA, the CDR3 is TGTGCCAGCAGTGAGCCGCGTGGAGGTTTTAGCACAGATACGCAGTATTTT. Amino acid sequence: CASSEPRGGFSTDTQYF.

The chain is built from TRBV11-2 and TRBJ2-7; 7 bases are a match to TRBD1. The V gene end was trimmed by 4 bases and the J gene end by 1 base; junction bases not matched to a gene: 7. The CDR3 spans 15 residues. Germline V lookup: CDR1 SGHAT, CDR2 FQNNGV. The CDR3 protein is CASSSSRDSSYEQYF. CDR3 DNA: TGTGCCAGCAGCTCCTCTAGGGACAGTTCCTACGAGCAGTACTTC.

The sample holds a few counts of this clonotype. Here the CDR3 DNA reads TGCGCCAGCTCTATTCGGGACACTGAAGCTTTCTTT. Protein product: CASSIRDTEAFF. The chain employs TRBV5-1 and TRBJ1-1; D is uncertain. From germline, CDR1 is SGHRS and CDR2 YFSETQ. The V and J ends lost 7 bases and 3 bases respectively, with 10 bases between them. CDR3 length equals 12 residues.

This clonotype has just a few counts. The chain uses TRBV20-1 and TRBJ2-1, with D possibly being TRBD2 (6 bases). The length of the CDR3 is 13 residues. Trimming shortened V by 5 bases and J by 5 bases, and 13 bases separated the two germline ends. CDR1 and CDR2 from the germline V gene are DFQATT and SNEGSKA (reference sequence). CDR3 bases: TGCAGTGCTCGCGGGAACACCGACAATGAGCAGTTCTTC. Its translation: CSARGNTDNEQFF.

This clonotype was found a few times. CDR3 in amino acids: CASGQSVHEQYF. The CDR3 nucleotides are TGTGCCAGCGGTCAGTCCGTGCACGAGCAGTACTTC. This rearrangement joins TRBV6-6 to TRBJ2-7; D call uncertain. The CDR3 is 12 residues long. Deletions cut 8 bases from V and 5 bases from J, with 13 bases between. Looked up from germline, CDR1 is MNHNY and CDR2 is SVGAGI (reference sequence).

J is TRBJ2-5 and V is TRBV11-1, with no clear D. CDR3 size: 13 residues. V lost 5 bases and J lost 2, with 9 bases in between. Germline V gene lookup returns CDR1 SGHAT and CDR2 FQDESV (reference sequence). CDR3 DNA sequence: TGTGCCAGCAGCGACTGGCGGCAAGAGACCCAGTACTTC. Amino acids: CASSDWRQETQYF.

The J gene is TRBJ2-3, the V gene TRBV27; TRBD2 agrees at 10 bases. CDR1 and CDR2 (germline): MNHEY, SMNVEV (reference sequence). J was trimmed by 2 bases and V by 6 bases; bases with no gene match: 14. The CDR3 contains 18 residues. The CDR3 DNA reads as TGTGCCAGCAGCCTAGCGGGGGCGGGGGGGCCCCTCACAGATACGCAGTATTTT. This sequence encodes CASSLAGAGGPLTDTQYF.

V is TRBV7-9 and J is TRBJ2-7, with D maybe TRBD1 (7 bases). The CDR3 is made up of 15 amino acids. With 4 bases removed from V and 3 bases from J, the gap between germline ends came to 16 bases. Germline V gene lookup returns CDR1 SEHNR and CDR2 FQNEAQ (reference sequence). CDR3 DNA: TGTGCCAGCAGCTCGCCAGGGGGGCACCTCTACGAGCAGTACTTC. Protein: CASSSPGGHLYEQYF.

This clonotype was found a few times. The rearrangement joins TRBV21-1 to TRBJ2-3; the table's D call, TRBD1, has no DNA check behind it. TRBV21-1 is a documented pseudogene. The CDR3 covers 17 residues. The CDR3 spells CASSSPPTPVSTDTQYF. The CDR3 bases are TGTGCCAGCAGCTCACCCCCCACTCCGGTGAGCACAGATACGCAGTATTTT.

V is TRBV5-6 and J is TRBJ1-1; weak D call: TRBD1 (6 bases). The CDR3 sequence is 14 residues long. The ends were cut back, 4 bases at V and 1 base at J, with 11 bases in the middle. Germline CDR1 and CDR2: SGHDT and YYEEEE. The CDR3 DNA reads as TGTGCCAGCAGCCCAGGGGACGAGAACACTGAAGCTTTCTTT. This gives the protein CASSPGDENTEAFF.

This clonotype has more than one count but fewer than ten. This rearrangement joins TRBV6-5 to TRBJ1-2, with D possibly TRBD1 on 5 matching bases. The V end lost 2 bases, the J end lost 2 bases, and 12 bases lay between the germline ends. CDR3 length: 15 amino acids. Germline assignment: CDR1 MNHEY and CDR2 SVGAGI. Written as DNA, the CDR3 is TGTGCCAGCAGTTACGGGACGGGGGGGAACTATGGCTACACCTTC. It is translated as CASSYGTGGNYGYTF.

This clonotype occurred a few times. V is TRBV6-5 and J is TRBJ1-1; D unclear. V was trimmed by 3 bases and J by 8 bases, leaving 7 bases between them. CDR1 is MNHEY, CDR2 SVGAGI, per germline. The CDR3 has 11 amino acids. CDR3 bases: TGTGCCAGCAGTTATCAAGGGGAAGCTTTCTTT. Translated: CASSYQGEAFF.

This clonotype was seen a handful of times. The chain employs TRBV2 and TRBJ2-7; D might be TRBD2 (5 bases). V was shortened by 7 bases and J by 2 bases, with 15 bases between the two germline ends. The CDR3 length is 14 residues. Looked up from germline, CDR1 is SNHLY and CDR2 is FYNNEI. The CDR3 here is CASIETADAYEQYF. For the CDR3, the DNA is TGTGCCAGCATCGAAACAGCGGACGCCTACGAGCAGTACTTC.

The genes are TRBV5-5 and TRBJ2-7, with TRBD2 as a possible D gene (7 bases). The CDR3 is 13 residues long. Germline values: CDR1 SGHKS, CDR2 YYEKEE (reference sequence). V lost 2 bases to trimming and J lost 6 bases, with 12 bases between them. In nucleotides, the CDR3 is TGTGCCAGCAGCTTTGGGGGAGGGGGCGAGCAGTACTTC. Encoded protein: CASSFGGGGEQYF.

Many counts were recorded for this clonotype. The chain couples TRBV6-1 to TRBJ2-7; a weak D match, TRBD1 (7 bases). Germline lookup yields CDR1 MNHNS and CDR2 SASEGT. This CDR3 region has 14 residues. Between the trimmed V and J ends, which lost 4 bases and 4 bases, there was a span of 14 bases. This CDR3 is CASSVGGGGYEQYF. CDR3 in DNA: TGTGCCAGCAGTGTTGGAGGGGGCGGTTACGAGCAGTACTTC.

This clonotype was detected only a few times. V and J are TRBV4-1 and TRBJ2-3; TRBD2 aligns across 10 bases. Trimming took 1 base from V and 7 from J; bases not matched to a gene: 11. Germline lookup yields CDR1 MGHRA and CDR2 YSYEKL. There are 17 residues in the CDR3. CDR3 nucleotide sequence: TGCGCCAGCAGCCAAGGGGAACTAGCGGGGCCTCACAATACGCAGTATTTT. Protein product: CASSQGELAGPHNTQYF.

CDR3 region: CASSPIPRERGNTGELFF. CDR3 sequence (DNA): TGTGCCAGCAGCCCCATCCCCCGGGAGCGGGGCAACACCGGGGAGCTGTTTTTT. This chain joins TRBV11-1 and TRBJ2-2; the match to TRBD2 covers 7 bases. The germline V gene has CDR1 SGHAT and CDR2 FQDESV (reference sequence). V dropped 5 bases and J dropped 2; count of bases not matched to a gene: 14. This CDR3 region has 18 residues. Full variable domain (rest looked up from reference TRBV11-1 and TRBJ2-2): EAEVAQSPRYKITEKSQAVAFWCDPISGHATLYWYRQILGQGPELLVQFQDESVVDDSQLPKDRFSAERLKGVDSTLKIQPAELGDSAMYLCASSPIPRERGNTGELFFGEGSRLTVL.

This clonotype was counted a single time. The V gene is TRBV6-2 or TRBV6-3, the J gene TRBJ2-1, with 10 bases lining up with TRBD2. V shed 5 bases and J 4 bases; nucleotides not matched to a gene: 17. The CDR3 covers 19 residues. CDR1 is MNHEY, CDR2 SVGEGT, per germline. CDR3 sequence reads: CASSRSGGADFGLYNEQFF. CDR3 sequence (DNA): TGTGCCAGCAGTCGGAGCGGGGGGGCCGACTTTGGGTTATACAATGAGCAGTTCTTC.

The chain carries TRBV12-3 or TRBV12-4 and TRBJ2-3; no reliable D call. This CDR3 comprises 15 residues. The V end lost 2 bases, the J end lost 1 base, and 10 bases lay between the germline ends. The DNA for the CDR3 is TGTGCCAGCAGTTTAAGGAAGCCGGGCACAGATACGCAGTATTTT. Translation: CASSLRKPGTDTQYF.

This clonotype was observed a few times. The chain is built from TRBV2 and TRBJ2-7; a possible D gene is TRBD1 (6 bases). The CDR3 sequence is 13 residues long. V shed 5 bases and J shed 7 bases, with 15 bases lying between them. The germline gives CDR1 SNHLY, CDR2 FYNNEI. Here the CDR3 reads CASSPTGLGEQYF. The DNA for the CDR3 is TGTGCCAGCAGTCCAACAGGGTTGGGGGAGCAGTACTTC.

This clonotype was seen repeatedly, ten times or more. V gene TRBV29-1 combines with J gene TRBJ2-7; 9 bases are shared with TRBD1. The germline gives CDR1 SQVTM, CDR2 ANQGSEA. The CDR3 is 14 amino acids. The ends lost 1 base at V and 7 bases at J; junction bases unmatched: 8. The DNA for the CDR3 is TGCAGCGTTGAAGGGCCGGGACAGGGCGAAGAGCAGTACTTC. This translates into CSVEGPGQGEEQYF.

This clonotype was counted a few times. The J gene is TRBJ2-5, the V gene TRBV4-1; no definite D call. This CDR3 region has 14 residues. The V gene lost 7 bases and the J gene lost 4 bases, with 16 bases spanning the gap. Germline CDR1 and CDR2: MGHRA and YSYEKL. The CDR3 spells CASNQEKDPETQYF. The CDR3 DNA follows: TGCGCCAGCAATCAAGAAAAGGACCCAGAGACCCAGTACTTC.